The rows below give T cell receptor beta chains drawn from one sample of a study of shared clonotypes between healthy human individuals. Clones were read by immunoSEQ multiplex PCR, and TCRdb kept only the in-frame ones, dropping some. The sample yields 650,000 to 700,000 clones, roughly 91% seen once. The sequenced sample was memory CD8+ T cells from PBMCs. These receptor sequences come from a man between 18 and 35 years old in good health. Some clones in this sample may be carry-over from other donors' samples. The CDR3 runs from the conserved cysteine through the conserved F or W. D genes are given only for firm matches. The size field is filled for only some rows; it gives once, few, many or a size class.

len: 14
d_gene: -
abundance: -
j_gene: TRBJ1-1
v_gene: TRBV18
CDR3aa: CASSPEGTNTEAFF
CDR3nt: TGTGCCAGCTCACCGGAAGGCACCAACACTGAAGCTTTCTTT

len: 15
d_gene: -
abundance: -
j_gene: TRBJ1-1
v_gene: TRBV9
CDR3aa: CASSHGTAGSTEAFF
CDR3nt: TGTGCCAGCAGCCATGGGACCGCGGGGAGCACTGAAGCTTTCTTT

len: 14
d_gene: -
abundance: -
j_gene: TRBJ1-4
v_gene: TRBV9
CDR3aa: CASSARGIGEKLFF
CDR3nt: TGTGCCAGCAGCGCGAGGGGTATTGGCGAAAAACTGTTTTTT

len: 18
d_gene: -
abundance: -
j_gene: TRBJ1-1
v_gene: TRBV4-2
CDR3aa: CASSQVWLLTSTNTEAFF
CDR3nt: TGTGCCAGCAGCCAAGTTTGGTTGTTGACAAGTACGAACACTGAAGCTTTCTTT

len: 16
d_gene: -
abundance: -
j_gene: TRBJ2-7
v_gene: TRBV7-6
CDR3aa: CASSLDGTLSSYEQYF
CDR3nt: TGTGCCAGCAGCTTGGACGGGACGCTAAGCTCCTACGAGCAGTACTTC

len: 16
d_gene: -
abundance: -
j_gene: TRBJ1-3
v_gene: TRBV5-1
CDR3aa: CASSNFGQGSGNTIYF
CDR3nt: TGCGCCAGCAGCAACTTCGGGCAGGGCTCTGGAAACACCATATATTTT

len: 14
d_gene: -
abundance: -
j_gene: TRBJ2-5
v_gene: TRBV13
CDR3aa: CASSLFRTGETQYF
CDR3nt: TGTGCCAGCAGCTTATTCCGGACGGGGGAGACCCAGTACTTC

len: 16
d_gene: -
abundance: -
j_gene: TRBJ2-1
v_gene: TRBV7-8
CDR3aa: CASSWEAGGPLGEQFF
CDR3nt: TGTGCCAGCAGCTGGGAAGCCGGGGGCCCGTTGGGTGAGCAGTTCTTC

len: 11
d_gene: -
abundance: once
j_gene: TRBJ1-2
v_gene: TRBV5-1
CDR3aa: CASSLGGRDTF
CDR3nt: TGCGCCAGCAGCTTGGGAGGGCGCGACACCTTC

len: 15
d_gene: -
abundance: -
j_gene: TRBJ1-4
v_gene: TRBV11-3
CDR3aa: CASSPRAGKYEKLFF
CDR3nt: TGTGCCAGCAGCCCAAGGGCGGGTAAGTATGAAAAACTGTTTTTT

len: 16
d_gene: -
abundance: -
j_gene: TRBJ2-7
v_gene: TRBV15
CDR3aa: CATSRDRLTSIYEQYF
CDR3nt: TGTGCCACCAGCAGAGATAGACTGACTTCTATCTACGAGCAGTACTTC

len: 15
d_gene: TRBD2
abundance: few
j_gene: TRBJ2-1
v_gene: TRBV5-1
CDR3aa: CASSSPGLADNEQFF
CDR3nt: TGCGCCAGCAGCTCCCCGGGACTAGCGGATAATGAGCAGTTCTTC

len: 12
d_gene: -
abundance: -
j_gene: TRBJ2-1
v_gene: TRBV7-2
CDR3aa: CASSSRLDGQFF
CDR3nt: TGTGCCAGCAGCTCACGACTAGACGGGCAGTTCTTC

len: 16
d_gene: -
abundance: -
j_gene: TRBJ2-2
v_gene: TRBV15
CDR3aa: CATSFTGVTNTGELFF
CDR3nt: TGTGCCACCAGTTTTACGGGAGTGACAAACACCGGGGAGCTGTTTTTT

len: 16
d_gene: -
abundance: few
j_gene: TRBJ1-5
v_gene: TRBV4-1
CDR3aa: CASSLSRQSLNQPQHF
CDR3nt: TGCGCCAGCAGCCTCTCGAGACAGAGCCTTAATCAGCCCCAGCATTTT

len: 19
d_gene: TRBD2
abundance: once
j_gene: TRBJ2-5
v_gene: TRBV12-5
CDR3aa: CASTSNLTSGRTRDGTQYF
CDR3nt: TGTGCTAGTACATCTAACCTCACTAGCGGGAGAACCAGGGACGGGACCCAGTACTTC

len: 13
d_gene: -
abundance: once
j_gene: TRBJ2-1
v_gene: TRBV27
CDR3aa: CASSFDWWNEQFF
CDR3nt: TGTGCCAGCAGTTTTGATTGGTGGAATGAGCAGTTCTTC

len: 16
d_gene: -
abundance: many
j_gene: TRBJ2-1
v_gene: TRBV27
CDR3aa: CASITKGGFDYNEQFF
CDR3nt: TGTGCCAGCATCACTAAGGGGGGGTTTGATTACAATGAGCAGTTCTTC

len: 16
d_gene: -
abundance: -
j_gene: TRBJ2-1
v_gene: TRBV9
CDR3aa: CASSRPARVPGNEQFF
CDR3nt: TGTGCCAGCAGCCGACCCGCGCGGGTCCCAGGCAATGAGCAGTTCTTC

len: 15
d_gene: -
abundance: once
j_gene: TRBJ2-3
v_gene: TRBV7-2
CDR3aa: CASSLVRGATDTQYF
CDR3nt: TGTGCCAGCAGCTTAGTTAGGGGCGCGACAGATACGCAGTATTTT

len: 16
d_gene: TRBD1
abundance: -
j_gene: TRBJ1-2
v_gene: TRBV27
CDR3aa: CASSVSTGTLNYGYTF
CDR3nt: TGTGCCAGCAGTGTATCGACAGGGACCCTTAACTATGGCTACACCTTC

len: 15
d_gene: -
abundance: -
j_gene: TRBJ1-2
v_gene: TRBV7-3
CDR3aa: CASSLEGRALHGYTF
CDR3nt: TGTGCCAGCAGCTTAGAAGGCAGAGCGTTACATGGCTACACCTTC

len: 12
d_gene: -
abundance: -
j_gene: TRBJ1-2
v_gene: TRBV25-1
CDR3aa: CASRGPVGGYTF
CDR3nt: TGTGCCAGCCGGGGACCGGTCGGTGGCTACACCTTC

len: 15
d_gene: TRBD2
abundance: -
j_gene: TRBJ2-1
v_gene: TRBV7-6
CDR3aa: CASSFKREVFNEQFF
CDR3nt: TGTGCCAGCAGCTTCAAGCGGGAGGTGTTCAATGAGCAGTTCTTC

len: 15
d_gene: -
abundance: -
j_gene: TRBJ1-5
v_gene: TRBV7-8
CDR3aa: CASSPRHFSNQPQHF
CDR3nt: TGTGCCAGCAGCCCCCGCCATTTTAGCAATCAGCCCCAGCATTTT

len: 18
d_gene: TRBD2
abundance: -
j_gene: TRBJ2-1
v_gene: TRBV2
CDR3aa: CASSDDHRTSGTHNEQFF
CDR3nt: TGTGCCAGCAGTGACGACCACAGGACTAGCGGGACCCACAATGAGCAGTTCTTC

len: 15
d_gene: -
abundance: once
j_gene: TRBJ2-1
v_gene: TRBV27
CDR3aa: CASSLLGAAYNEQFF
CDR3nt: TGTGCCAGCAGTTTATTAGGGGCTGCCTACAATGAGCAGTTCTTC

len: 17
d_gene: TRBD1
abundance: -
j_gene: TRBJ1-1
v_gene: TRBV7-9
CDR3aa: CASSLARSWDRDTEAFF
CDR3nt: TGTGCCAGCAGCTTAGCGCGGAGTTGGGACAGGGACACTGAAGCTTTCTTT

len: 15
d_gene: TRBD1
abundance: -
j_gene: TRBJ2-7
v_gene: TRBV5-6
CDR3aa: CASSLAKGAAGLWYF
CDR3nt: TGTGCCAGCAGCTTGGCCAAGGGGGCGGCCGGCTTGTGGTACTTC

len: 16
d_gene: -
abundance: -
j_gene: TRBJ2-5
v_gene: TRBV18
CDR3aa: CASSPSASKYQETQYF
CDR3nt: TGTGCCAGCTCACCATCTGCTTCGAAGTACCAAGAGACCCAGTACTTC

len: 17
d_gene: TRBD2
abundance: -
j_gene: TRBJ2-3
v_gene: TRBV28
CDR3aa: CASSLDLADIFTDTQYF
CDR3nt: TGTGCCAGCAGTTTAGACCTAGCGGATATATTCACAGATACGCAGTATTTT

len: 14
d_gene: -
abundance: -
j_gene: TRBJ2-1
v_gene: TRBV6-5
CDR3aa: CASSYHEGPNEQFF
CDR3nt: TGTGCCAGCAGTTACCACGAGGGACCCAATGAGCAGTTCTTC

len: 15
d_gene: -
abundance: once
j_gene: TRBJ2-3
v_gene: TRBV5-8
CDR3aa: CASSWGVGITDTQYF
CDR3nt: TGTGCCAGCAGCTGGGGGGTAGGGATCACAGATACGCAGTATTTT

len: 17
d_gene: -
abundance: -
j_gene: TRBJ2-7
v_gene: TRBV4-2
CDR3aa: CASSQPWEAEGNYEQYF
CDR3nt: TGTGCCAGCAGCCAGCCCTGGGAGGCGGAGGGGAACTACGAGCAGTACTTC

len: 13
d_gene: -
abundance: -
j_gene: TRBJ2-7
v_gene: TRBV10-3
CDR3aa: CAISEGASYEQYF
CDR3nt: TGTGCCATCAGTGAGGGAGCCTCCTACGAGCAGTACTTC

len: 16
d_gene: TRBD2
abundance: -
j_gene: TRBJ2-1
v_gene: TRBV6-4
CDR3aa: CASTLDTSGSKNEQFF
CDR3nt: TGTGCCAGCACCCTCGACACTAGCGGGAGCAAAAATGAGCAGTTCTTC

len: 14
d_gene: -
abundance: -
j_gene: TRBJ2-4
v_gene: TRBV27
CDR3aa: CASSLYGRKNIQYF
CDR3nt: TGTGCCAGCAGTTTATACGGCAGGAAGAACATTCAGTACTTC

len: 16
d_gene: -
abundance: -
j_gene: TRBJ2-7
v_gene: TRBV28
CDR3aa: CASSLDPGPNTYEQYF
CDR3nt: TGTGCCAGCAGTTTGGACCCGGGACCTAACACCTACGAGCAGTACTTC

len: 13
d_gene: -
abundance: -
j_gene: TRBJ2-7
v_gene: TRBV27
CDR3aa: CASSLGLFSEQYF
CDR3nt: TGTGCCAGCAGTTTAGGGCTTTTTAGCGAGCAGTACTTC

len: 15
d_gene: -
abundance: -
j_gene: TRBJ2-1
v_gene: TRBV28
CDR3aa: CASRKTGTLSNEQFF
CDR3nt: TGTGCCAGCAGGAAGACCGGGACCCTCTCCAATGAGCAGTTCTTC

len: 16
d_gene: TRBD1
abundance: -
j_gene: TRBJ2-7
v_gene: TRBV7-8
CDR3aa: CASSLLIGTDSFEQYF
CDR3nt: TGTGCCAGCAGCTTACTTATCGGGACAGATTCTTTCGAGCAGTACTTC

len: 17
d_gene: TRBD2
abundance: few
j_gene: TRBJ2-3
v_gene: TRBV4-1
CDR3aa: CASSQITAGGPRDTQYF
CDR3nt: TGCGCCAGCAGCCAAATTACCGCGGGAGGGCCAAGGGATACGCAGTATTTT

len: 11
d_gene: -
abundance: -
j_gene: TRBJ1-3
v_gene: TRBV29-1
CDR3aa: CSVSSGNTIYF
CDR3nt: TGCAGCGTTTCCTCTGGAAACACCATATATTTT

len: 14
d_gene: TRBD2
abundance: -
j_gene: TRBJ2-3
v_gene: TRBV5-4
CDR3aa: CASSFLAGEDTQYF
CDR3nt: TGTGCCAGCAGCTTCTTAGCGGGGGAAGATACGCAGTATTTT

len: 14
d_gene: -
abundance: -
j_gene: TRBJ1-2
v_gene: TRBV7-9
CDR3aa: CASSLDTVLYSYTF
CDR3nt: TGTGCCAGCAGCTTAGACACAGTACTTTATAGCTACACCTTC

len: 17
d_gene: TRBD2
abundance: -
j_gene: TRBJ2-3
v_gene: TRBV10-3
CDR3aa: CAISDKGLAQVTDTQYF
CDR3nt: TGTGCCATCAGTGACAAGGGACTAGCGCAGGTCACAGATACGCAGTATTTT

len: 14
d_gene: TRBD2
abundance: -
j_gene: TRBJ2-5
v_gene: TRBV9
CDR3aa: CASSTVSGGGTQYF
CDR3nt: TGTGCCAGCAGTACGGTATCGGGAGGAGGGACCCAGTACTTC